The clone carrying this T cell receptor beta chain occurred a few times. This sample is part of a study of blood T cell repertoires in COVID-19. On the study more broadly: Samples representing acute and convalescent COVID-19 were sourced from the United States, Italy and Spain.

As handled by the study authors: Estimated nucleated cell counts came from reference gene primer amplification. TCRdb's table, derived via immunoSEQ multiplex PCR, lists solely in-frame clones and lacks some. That table is the source of V, J and clone size, and D and trimming were worked out from the DNA. The profile shows about 94,000 clones, roughly 80% of them singletons. The CDR3 contains 13 residues. The V gene end was trimmed by 6 bases and the J gene end by 2 bases; junction bases not matched to a gene: 2. CDR1 and CDR2 (germline): MNHEY, SMNVEV (reference sequence). V usage is TRBV27 and J usage is TRBJ2-7; 9 bases fit TRBD1. The receptor was derived from a human donor in a cohort sampled during active COVID-19. Source material: peripheral blood. The CDR3 is CASRDRGAYEQYF. The CDR3 DNA is TGTGCCAGCAGGGACAGGGGTGCCTACGAGCAGTACTTC.